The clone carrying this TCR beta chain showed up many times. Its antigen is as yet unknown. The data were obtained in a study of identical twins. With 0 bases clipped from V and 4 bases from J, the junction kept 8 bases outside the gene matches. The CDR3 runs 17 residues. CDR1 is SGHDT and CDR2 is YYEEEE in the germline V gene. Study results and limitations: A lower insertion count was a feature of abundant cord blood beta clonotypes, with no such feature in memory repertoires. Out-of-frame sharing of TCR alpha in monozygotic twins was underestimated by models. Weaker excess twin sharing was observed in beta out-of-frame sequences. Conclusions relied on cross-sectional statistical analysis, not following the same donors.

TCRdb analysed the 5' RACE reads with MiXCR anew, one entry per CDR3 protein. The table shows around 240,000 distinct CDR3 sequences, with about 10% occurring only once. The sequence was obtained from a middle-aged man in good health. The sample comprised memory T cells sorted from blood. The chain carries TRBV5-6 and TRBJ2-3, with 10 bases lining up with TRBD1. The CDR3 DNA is TGTGCCAGCAGCTTGGGGACAGGGGGGACGCACGCAGATACGCAGTATTTT. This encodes CASSLGTGGTHADTQYF.